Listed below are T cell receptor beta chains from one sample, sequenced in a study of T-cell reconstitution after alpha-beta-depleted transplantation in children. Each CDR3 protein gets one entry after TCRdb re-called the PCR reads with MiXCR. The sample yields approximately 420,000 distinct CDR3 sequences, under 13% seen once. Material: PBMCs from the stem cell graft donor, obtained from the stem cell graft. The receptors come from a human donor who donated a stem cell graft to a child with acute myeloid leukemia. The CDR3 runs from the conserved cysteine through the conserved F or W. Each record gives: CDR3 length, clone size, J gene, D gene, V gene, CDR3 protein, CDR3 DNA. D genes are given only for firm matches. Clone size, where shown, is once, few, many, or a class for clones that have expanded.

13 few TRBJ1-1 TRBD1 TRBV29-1 CSVAGGQETEAFF TGCAGCGTGGCAGGGGGGCAGGAGACTGAAGCTTTCTTT
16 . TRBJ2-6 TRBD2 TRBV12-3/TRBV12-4 CATGGEWGSGANVLTF TGTGCCACCGGGGGGGAATGGGGCTCTGGGGCCAACGTCCTGACTTTC
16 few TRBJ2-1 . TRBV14 CASSQGGQSFYNEQFF TGTGCCAGCAGCCAAGGTGGACAGTCCTTCTACAATGAGCAGTTCTTC
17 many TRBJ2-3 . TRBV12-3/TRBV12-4 CASRGRKPGLPPDTQYF TGTGCCAGCAGGGGTCGTAAACCGGGACTCCCGCCAGATACGCAGTATTTT
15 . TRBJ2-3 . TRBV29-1 CSVGLAGPGADTQYF TGCAGCGTTGGATTGGCCGGGCCAGGTGCAGATACGCAGTATTTT
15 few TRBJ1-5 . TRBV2 CASSDRPGGPQPQHF TGTGCCAGCAGTGATAGGCCAGGCGGACCTCAGCCCCAGCATTTT
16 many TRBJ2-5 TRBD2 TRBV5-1 CASSKTSGSVRETQYF TGCGCCAGCAGCAAAACTAGCGGGAGCGTCCGAGAGACCCAGTACTTC
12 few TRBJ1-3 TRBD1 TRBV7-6 CASSDRGETIYF TGTGCCAGCAGTGACAGGGGGGAAACCATATATTTT
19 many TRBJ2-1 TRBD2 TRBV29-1 CSVVSLAKGLAYDYNEQFF TGCAGCGTTGTCAGCCTGGCAAAGGGACTAGCGTACGACTACAATGAGCAGTTCTTC
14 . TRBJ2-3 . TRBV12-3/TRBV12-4 CASSSTESTDTQYF TGTGCCAGCAGTTCAACAGAGTCGACAGATACGCAGTATTTT
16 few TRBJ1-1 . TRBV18 CASSPPENRRNTEAFF TGTGCCAGCTCACCACCGGAGAACCGAAGGAACACTGAAGCTTTCTTT
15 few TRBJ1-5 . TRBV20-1 CSARVQGRGNQPQHF TGCAGTGCTAGGGTACAGGGAAGGGGCAATCAGCCCCAGCATTTT
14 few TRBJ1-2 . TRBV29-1 CSVAVGLQSYGYTF TGCAGCGTTGCTGTGGGGCTCCAATCCTATGGCTACACCTTC
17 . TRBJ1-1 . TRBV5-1 CASSFFGQGSMNTEAFF TGCGCCAGCAGCTTTTTTGGGCAGGGATCCATGAACACTGAAGCTTTCTTT
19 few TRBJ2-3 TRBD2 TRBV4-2 CASSHSGGASSRSTDTQYF TGTGCCAGCAGCCATAGCGGGGGCGCATCAAGTCGTAGCACAGATACGCAGTATTTT
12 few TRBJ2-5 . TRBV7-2 CASSTMGETQYF TGTGCCAGCAGCACCATGGGAGAGACCCAGTACTTC
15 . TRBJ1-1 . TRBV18 CASSPGSELRTEAFF TGTGCCAGCTCACCAGGCTCAGAACTTAGGACTGAAGCTTTCTTT
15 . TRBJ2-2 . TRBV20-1 CSARGARGVTGELFF TGCAGTGCTAGAGGGGCGAGGGGGGTCACCGGGGAGCTGTTTTTT
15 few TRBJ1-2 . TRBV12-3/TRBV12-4 CASSLTRRPYYGYTF TGTGCCAGCAGTTTAACCAGAAGACCCTACTATGGCTACACCTTC
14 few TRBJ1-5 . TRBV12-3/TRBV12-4 CASSFPGKDQPQHF TGTGCCAGCAGTTTTCCGGGCAAGGATCAGCCCCAGCATTTT
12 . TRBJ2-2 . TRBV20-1 CSAGRADGELFF TGCAGTGCGGGCAGGGCCGACGGGGAGCTGTTTTTT
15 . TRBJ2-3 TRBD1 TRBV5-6 CASSLPDRDADTQYF TGTGCCAGCAGCTTGCCGGACAGGGATGCAGATACGCAGTATTTT
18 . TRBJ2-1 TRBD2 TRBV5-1 CASSREELAGGSYNEQFF TGCGCCAGCAGCCGGGAAGAACTAGCGGGAGGCTCCTACAATGAGCAGTTCTTC
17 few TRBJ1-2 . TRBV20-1 CSALKLADISRAYGYTF TGCAGTGCCCTCAAACTGGCGGACATAAGCCGGGCCTATGGCTACACCTTC
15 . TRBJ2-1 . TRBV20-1 CSARPGAFGRYEQFF TGCAGTGCTAGACCGGGGGCTTTCGGTCGTTATGAGCAGTTCTTC
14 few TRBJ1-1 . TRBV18 CASSVDLRGTEAFF TGTGCCAGCTCAGTGGACCTCCGGGGCACTGAAGCTTTCTTT
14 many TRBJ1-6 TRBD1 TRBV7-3 CASSQTGYNSPLHF TGTGCCAGCAGCCAGACAGGGTATAATTCACCCCTCCACTTT
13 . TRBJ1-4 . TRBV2 CASSEGTGEKLFF TGTGCCAGCAGTGAGGGGACCGGGGAAAAACTGTTTTTT
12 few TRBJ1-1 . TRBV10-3 CAIRGGGTEAFF TGTGCCATTAGGGGGGGGGGCACTGAAGCTTTCTTT
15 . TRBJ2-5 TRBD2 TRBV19 CAAGTSGGPQETQYF TGTGCCGCCGGGACTAGCGGGGGCCCGCAAGAGACCCAGTACTTC
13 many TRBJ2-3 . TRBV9 CASSRGVTDTQYF TGTGCCAGCAGCCGGGGAGTCACAGATACGCAGTATTTT
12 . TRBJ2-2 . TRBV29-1 CSVTSNTGELFF TGCAGCGTCACTAGTAACACCGGGGAGCTGTTTTTT
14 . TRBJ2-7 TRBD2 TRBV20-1 CSGLRPSGTNEQYF TGCAGCGGTCTCAGGCCTAGCGGGACCAACGAGCAGTACTTC
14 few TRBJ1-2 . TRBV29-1 CSAGPAGIGNGYTF TGCAGCGCCGGTCCCGCGGGAATTGGGAATGGCTACACCTTC
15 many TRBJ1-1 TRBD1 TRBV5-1 CASSLEGAMNTEAFF TGCGCCAGCAGCTTGGAGGGGGCGATGAACACTGAAGCTTTCTTT
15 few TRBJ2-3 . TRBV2 CASRPQGRGTDTQYF TGTGCCAGCAGGCCCCAGGGGCGAGGCACAGATACGCAGTATTTT
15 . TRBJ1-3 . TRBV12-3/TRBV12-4 CASSRDRNSGNTIYF TGTGCCAGCAGTCGCGACAGGAACTCTGGAAACACCATATATTTT
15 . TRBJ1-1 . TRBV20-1 CSARGGDIPNTEAFF TGCAGTGCTAGGGGGGGGGACATTCCGAACACTGAAGCTTTCTTT
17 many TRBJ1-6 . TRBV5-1 CASSGTGTGWGNSPLHF TGCGCCAGCAGCGGTACCGGGACGGGATGGGGTAATTCACCCCTCCACTTT
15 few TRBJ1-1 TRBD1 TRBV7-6 CASSPGTGGLSEAFF TGTGCCAGCAGCCCGGGGACAGGGGGGCTGAGTGAAGCTTTCTTT
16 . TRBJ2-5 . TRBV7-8 CASSQTGEGLRETQYF TGTGCCAGCAGCCAGACAGGGGAGGGCTTGAGAGAGACCCAGTACTTC
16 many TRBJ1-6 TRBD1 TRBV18 CASSPMIVQGDSPLHF TGTGCCAGCTCACCAATGATCGTCCAGGGGGATTCACCCCTCCACTTT
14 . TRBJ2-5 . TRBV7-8 CASTSGVPRETQYF TGTGCCAGCACCTCCGGGGTACCCCGGGAGACCCAGTACTTC
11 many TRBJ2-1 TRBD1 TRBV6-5 CATDRGNEQFF TGTGCCACCGACAGGGGTAATGAGCAGTTCTTC
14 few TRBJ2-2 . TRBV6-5 CASSYFRGTGELFF TGTGCCAGCAGTTACTTCCGTGGCACCGGGGAGCTGTTTTTT
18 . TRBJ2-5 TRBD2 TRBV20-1 CSASVHLGLAGPQETQYF TGCAGTGCTAGTGTACACCTTGGACTAGCGGGACCCCAAGAGACCCAGTACTTC
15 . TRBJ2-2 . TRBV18 CASSPQEVSTGELFF TGTGCCAGCTCACCACAAGAGGTTAGCACCGGGGAGCTGTTTTTT
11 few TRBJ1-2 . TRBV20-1 CSARIRGGYTF TGCAGTGCTAGAATCCGGGGGGGCTACACCTTC
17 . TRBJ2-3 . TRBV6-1 CASVDGRVAGDTDTQYF TGTGCCAGCGTCGACGGCAGGGTGGCAGGGGACACAGATACGCAGTATTTT